A single sample is the source of the 5 T cell receptor beta chains below, sequenced in a study of cytomegalovirus exposure and HLA in healthy donors. With 60 Vbeta and 13 Jbeta primers, the PCR was carried out. Assay: immunoSEQ multiplex PCR; the TCRdb copy retains only in-frame clones and omits some. The sample holds approximately 170,000 clones, approximately 71% seen once. The specimen sequenced was PBMCs. The receptor source for this set is a woman between 18 and 30 years old in good health and CMV-seropositive.

The V and J genes are TRBV25-1 and TRBJ2-5; TRBD1 might be the D (6 bases). The J call may be wrong; the DNA end is better matched by TRBJ2-7. CDR3 length equals 16 residues. Germline loops: CDR1 MGHDK, CDR2 SYGVNS. CDR3 sequence reads: CASSEYRGSLSYEQYF. The CDR3 nucleotides read TGTGCCAGCAGTGAATACAGGGGATCCCTCTCCTACGAGCAGTACTTC.

The chain couples TRBV4-3 to TRBJ2-7; 8 bases match TRBD1. Germline V gives CDR1 LGHNA, CDR2 YSLEER. The CDR3 covers 14 residues. Losses at the gene ends were 4 bases for V and 5 bases for J; bases not matched to a gene: 7. CDR3 residues: CASSLGQGAHEQYF. CDR3 coding DNA: TGCGCCAGCAGCCTTGGACAGGGAGCCCACGAGCAGTACTTC.

This chain connects TRBV28 to TRBJ1-5; D is undetermined. Germline CDR1 is MDHEN and CDR2 is SYDVKM. Trimming shortened V by 4 bases and J by 1 base, and 11 bases separated the two germline ends. The CDR3 has 15 amino acids. Here the CDR3 DNA reads TGTGCCAGCAGTTGGGGAGGGTTGAGCAATCAGCCCCAGCATTTT. The encoded protein is CASSWGGLSNQPQHF.

The chain combines TRBV14 with TRBJ2-1; TRBD1 might be the D (5 bases). This CDR3 contains 13 residues. CDR1 and CDR2 from the germline V gene are SGHDN and FVKESK. The V end lost 4 bases, the J end lost 2 bases, and 6 bases lay between the germline ends. The CDR3 region has the DNA TGTGCCAGCAGCCCGGACACCTACAATGAGCAGTTCTTC. Protein: CASSPDTYNEQFF.

CDR3 amino acids: CSALQETQYF. The CDR3 region has the DNA TGCAGTGCGTTACAAGAGACCCAGTACTTC. The chain recombines TRBV20-1 with TRBJ2-5; no clear D gene. CDR3 length: 10 amino acids. From germline, CDR1 is DFQATT and CDR2 SNEGSKA (reference sequence). Trimming cost V 6 bases and J 2 bases, with 4 bases left between them.